A single sample is the source of the 25 T cell receptor beta chains below, sequenced in a study of T cells in Graves' hyperthyroidism and ophthalmopathy. Amplified regions were TCR beta CDR3 sequences from RNA transcripts. When the TCR CDR3 underwent first-round RT-PCR, the HTBI primer set was used. MiXCR, applied by TCRdb to the multiplex PCR reads, yields one record per CDR3 protein. Among about 98,000 distinct CDR3 sequences, roughly 40% were seen once, and the ten largest hold roughly a tenth. Sequencing was done on a sample of peripheral blood or thyroid tissue (not recorded which). These receptors were collected from a woman younger than 45 with Graves' hyperthyroidism.

A remark on this clonotype: This could be a read error, since a much larger clone is one nucleotide away. The V call is TRBV10-1, the J call TRBJ2-3; weak D call: TRBD1 (5 bases). The end of the DNA fits TRBJ1-5 better, so the J call may be wrong. CDR1 and CDR2 (germline): WNHNN, SYGVQD (reference sequence). The CDR3 extends over 13 amino acids. Written as DNA, the CDR3 is TGCGCCAGCAGTGTCGAGGACACAGATACGCAGCATTTT. As protein: CASSVEDTDTQHF.

The rearrangement uses TRBV15 and TRBJ2-7; possibly TRBD1 for D (8 bases). V was pared by 3 bases and J by 3 bases, with 24 bases between. The CDR3 is 18 amino acids. Germline V gene lookup returns CDR1 LNHNV and CDR2 YYDKDF (reference sequence). The CDR3 DNA sequence: TGTGCCACCAGCAGCCCACCCCAGCGACAGGGGAGGGTCTACGAGCAGTACTTC. This gives the protein CATSSPPQRQGRVYEQYF.

The J gene is TRBJ2-5, the V gene TRBV7-2; D remains unclear. Per the germline V gene, CDR1 is SGHTA and CDR2 is FQGNSA. The V and J ends lost 5 bases and 4 bases respectively, with 8 bases between them. This CDR3 region has 12 residues. The CDR3 nucleotides read TGTGCCAGCAGCCCACTGGGAGAGACCCAGTACTTC. It specifies CASSPLGETQYF.

This clonotype has a count of ten or more. V gene TRBV9 combines with J gene TRBJ2-7, with 7 bases aligning to TRBD1. V lost 4 bases, J lost 2 bases, and 9 bases stayed unmatched. This CDR3 is built from 15 residues. CDR1 is SGDLS, CDR2 YYNGEE, per germline. Here the CDR3 DNA reads TGTGCCAGCAGCTTAGGGACAGTAGCCGCCTACGAGCAGTACTTC. Translating gives CASSLGTVAAYEQYF.

The chain joins TRBV7-8 to TRBJ2-5; 13 bases agree with TRBD2. V lost 1 base to trimming and J lost 5 bases; unmatched junction nucleotides: 4. The CDR3 runs 16 residues. CDR1 SGHVS and CDR2 FQNEAQ come from the germline V gene. The CDR3 bases are TGTGCCAGCAGCTTAGACAGACTAGCGGGAGGCGAGACCCAGTACTTC. Protein: CASSLDRLAGGETQYF.

This clonotype was seen many times. The V gene is TRBV27, the J gene TRBJ2-7, with TRBD2 matching over 11 bases. The germline gives CDR1 MNHEY, CDR2 SMNVEV (reference sequence). V shed 4 bases and J 1 base; nucleotides not matched to a gene: 9. This CDR3 comprises 17 residues. CDR3 nucleotide sequence: TGTGCCAGCAGTTCCCCTTCCGGGACTAGCGGATCCTACGAGCAGTACTTC. The encoded protein is CASSSPSGTSGSYEQYF.

This clonotype has a count of ten or more. The CDR3 loop is CASSQGSPASNQPQHF. The CDR3 bases are TGCGCCAGCAGCCAAGGGTCGCCAGCCTCCAATCAGCCCCAGCATTTT. The chain recombines TRBV4-1 with TRBJ1-5; D remains unclear. The length of the CDR3 is 16 residues. CDR1 and CDR2 (germline): MGHRA, YSYEKL. Trimming shortened V by 1 base and J by 3 bases, and 13 bases separated the two germline ends.

This clonotype was found many times. The V gene is TRBV7-6, the J gene TRBJ2-2, with TRBD1 as a possible D gene (6 bases). There are 15 residues in the CDR3. Germline CDR1 and CDR2: SGHVS and FNYEAQ. V lost 4 bases, J lost 7 bases, and 16 bases lay in between. The CDR3 sequence is CASSSWRRDNGELFF. The DNA of the CDR3 is TGTGCCAGCAGCTCCTGGCGCAGGGACAACGGGGAGCTGTTTTTT.

This clonotype was recorded at least ten times. The CDR3 here is CSARPSGPTDTQYF. CDR3 in DNA: TGCAGTGCTCGTCCTAGTGGACCCACAGATACGCAGTATTTT. The chain employs TRBV20-1 and TRBJ2-3; D remains ambiguous. This CDR3 has 14 residues. The V gene's germline CDR1 is DFQATT and CDR2 SNEGSKA (reference sequence). Trimming took 5 bases from V and 2 from J, leaving 14 bases between them.

This clonotype was recorded many times. This chain uses TRBV28 with TRBJ2-5; 7 bases match TRBD1. CDR1 and CDR2 from the germline V gene are MDHEN and SYDVKM. This CDR3 is 21 amino acids long. V shed 4 bases and J 1 base; nucleotides not matched to a gene: 24. CDR3 in DNA: TGTGCCAGCAGTTCCCCGTACCAACAGGCAGTAGGGGGCGGTGTCCAAGAGACCCAGTACTTC. Translated, it gives CASSSPYQQAVGGGVQETQYF.

This clonotype was seen many times. This rearrangement joins TRBV5-1 to TRBJ1-3, with D hard to call. There are 15 residues in the CDR3. The germline V gene encodes CDR1 SGHRS and CDR2 YFSETQ. With 4 bases removed from V and 0 bases from J, the gap between germline ends came to 11 bases. The DNA for the CDR3 is TGCGCCAGCAGCCCCACGTTCCGCTCTGGAAACACCATATATTTT. Residues: CASSPTFRSGNTIYF.

The CDR3 nucleotides read TGCAGTGCGAAGACAGGGTACGAGCAACTAATGAAAAACTATTTTTTT. Protein product: CSAKTGYEQLMKNYFF. The J gene is TRBJ1-4, the V gene TRBV20-1; 7 bases are a match to TRBD1. This CDR3 has 16 amino acids. J lost 17 bases, V lost 6 bases, and 27 bases had no gene match. The germline V gene has CDR1 DFQATT and CDR2 SNEGSKA (reference sequence).

The chain joins TRBV5-1 to TRBJ2-6, with 8 bases aligning to TRBD1. The germline V gene has CDR1 SGHRS and CDR2 YFSETQ. The CDR3 runs to 17 residues. Germline trimming cut 5 bases from V and 0 bases from J; bases unmatched to any gene: 7. As DNA, the CDR3 is TGCGCCAGCAGGGACGGGACAGGAAACTCTGGGGCCAACGTCCTGACTTTC. This encodes CASRDGTGNSGANVLTF. The full variable domain, rest sourced from reference TRBV5-1 and TRBJ2-6, is KAGVTQTPRYLIKTRGQQVTLSCSPISGHRSVSWYQQTPGQGLQFLFEYFSETQRNKGNFPGRFSGRQFSNSRSEMNVSTLELGDSALYLCASRDGTGNSGANVLTFGAGSRLTVL.

This chain links TRBV7-2 with TRBJ2-7, with D unclear. This CDR3 has 15 amino acids. Germline V gene sequence: CDR1 SGHTA, CDR2 FQGNSA. V gave up 9 bases and J gave up 2 bases, with 20 bases separating them. CDR3 in DNA: TGTGCCAGTAGCCCAGAGGCAGGTAATCCCTACGAGCAGTACTTC. Its translation is CASSPEAGNPYEQYF.

This clonotype was counted many times. The V gene is TRBV10-3, the J gene TRBJ2-3; TRBD2 agrees at 7 bases. This CDR3 region has 14 residues. The germline V gene encodes CDR1 ENHRY and CDR2 SYGVKD. With V trimmed by 10 bases and J by 4 bases, 11 bases remained unmatched. In DNA, the CDR3 is TGTGCCACCCAGCGGGAACAGGTTCCAGATACGCAGTATTTT. It is translated as CATQREQVPDTQYF.

Many counts were recorded for this clonotype. The chain combines TRBV4-2 with TRBJ2-5, with 9 bases matching TRBD1. Germline V gene lookup returns CDR1 LGHNA and CDR2 YNFKEQ. CDR3 length equals 15 residues. J lost 5 bases, V lost 4 bases, and 8 bases had no gene match. CDR3 nucleotide sequence: TGTGCCAGCAGCCTCCGGGACAGGGAGCATGAGACCCAGTACTTC. It yields the protein CASSLRDREHETQYF.

CDR3 sequence reads: CASSPRGPYEQYF. CDR3 sequence (DNA): TGTGCCAGCAGCCCGAGGGGGCCCTACGAGCAGTACTTC. V usage is TRBV7-6 and J usage is TRBJ2-7, with 7 bases fitting TRBD1. V shed 5 bases, J shed 2 bases, and the junction held 3 bases outside the gene matches. The length of the CDR3 is 13 residues. Germline V gene lookup returns CDR1 SGHVS and CDR2 FNYEAQ.

This clonotype showed up many times. The rearrangement joins TRBV6-1 to TRBJ1-5; 7 nucleotides line up with TRBD1. V trimming: 4 bases; J trimming: 4 bases; junction bases outside the gene matches: 4. The CDR3 extends over 14 amino acids. The germline gives CDR1 MNHNS, CDR2 SASEGT. CDR3 sequence: CASSAGQLNQPQHF. The CDR3 nucleotides read TGTGCCAGCAGTGCGGGACAGCTTAATCAGCCCCAGCATTTT.

This clonotype has a count of ten or more. V is TRBV28 and J is TRBJ1-6; D is uncertain. The ends were cut back, 5 bases at V and 7 bases at J, with 3 bases in the middle. CDR3 length: 11 residues. Germline V lookup: CDR1 MDHEN, CDR2 SYDVKM. CDR3 DNA sequence: TGTGCCAGCAGTACAAATTCACCCCTCCACTTT. As protein: CASSTNSPLHF.

This clonotype has at least ten counts. The chain uses TRBV14 and TRBJ1-2; D gene unclear. V lost 4 bases to trimming and J lost 9 bases, with 15 bases between them. Germline V gene data show CDR1 as SGHDN and CDR2 as FVKESK. The CDR3 contains 13 residues. The CDR3 protein is CASSRPGLRSYTF. CDR3 coding DNA: TGTGCCAGCAGCCGGCCGGGTCTTCGGAGCTACACCTTC.

The chain combines TRBV20-1 with TRBJ2-5; 11 nucleotides align to TRBD2. V gave up 5 bases and J gave up 5 bases; unmatched junction bases: 4. The germline CDR1 and CDR2 sequences are DFQATT and SNEGSKA (reference sequence). The CDR3 is 13 residues long. Here the CDR3 reads CSAAPSGRETQYF. CDR3 bases: TGCAGTGCTGCACCTAGCGGGAGGGAGACCCAGTACTTC.

The sample holds a few counts of this clonotype. CDR3 sequence (DNA): TGTGCCTGGAGTAGTGGGACACCTTCCCTTGAAGCTTTCTTT. Translated: CAWSSGTPSLEAFF. The chain is built from TRBV30 and TRBJ1-1; TRBD1 might be the D (6 bases). Trimming pared 2 bases from V and 7 bases from J, leaving 17 bases between. Germline V gene lookup returns CDR1 GTSNPN and CDR2 SVGIG (reference sequence). The CDR3 consists of 14 residues.

This clonotype appeared a single time. The CDR3 end shows no conserved phenylalanine or tryptophan, and so a read error is likely. The DNA is left out, because the CDR3 cannot be placed on it with certainty; the CDR3 is given as TCRdb lists it. The CDR3 sequence is CASSLVGT. The chain uses TRBV7-9 and TRBJ2-7; the DNA was not compared with TRBD2, the D call given in the table. Germline V gene sequence: CDR1 SEHNR, CDR2 FQNEAQ (reference sequence). The CDR3 totals 8 residues, both ends included.

The chain links TRBV2 to TRBJ2-2; tentatively, D is TRBD1 (6 bases). CDR1 and CDR2 from the germline V gene are SNHLY and FYNNEI. The CDR3 sequence is 17 residues long. Trimming took 5 bases from V and 4 from J, leaving 20 bases between them. The DNA for the CDR3 is TGTGCCAGCAGTTTCCTTAACCCTACAGGGATCACCGGGGAGCTGTTTTTT. Its translation is CASSFLNPTGITGELFF.

A remark on this clonotype: The junction departs from germline at one end; a sequencing error may be responsible. The chain employs TRBV12-3 or TRBV12-4 and TRBJ1-1; the match to TRBD1 covers 9 bases. This CDR3 contains 15 residues. The CDR3 DNA sequence: TGTGCCGGCAGTTTTCCGGGACAGGGTAAAACTGAGGCTTTCTTC. It is translated as CAGSFPGQGKTEAFF.